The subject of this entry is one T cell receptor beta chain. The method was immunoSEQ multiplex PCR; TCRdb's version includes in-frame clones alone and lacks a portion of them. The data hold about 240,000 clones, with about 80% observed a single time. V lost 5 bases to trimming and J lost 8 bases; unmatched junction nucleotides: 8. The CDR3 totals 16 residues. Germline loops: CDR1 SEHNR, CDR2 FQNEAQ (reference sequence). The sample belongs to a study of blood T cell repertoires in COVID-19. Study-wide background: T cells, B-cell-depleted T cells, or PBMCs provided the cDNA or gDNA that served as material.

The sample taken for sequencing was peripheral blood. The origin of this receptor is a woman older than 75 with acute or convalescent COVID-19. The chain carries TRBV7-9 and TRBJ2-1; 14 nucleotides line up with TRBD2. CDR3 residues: CASSLGLAGGGDEQFF. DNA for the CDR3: TGTGCCAGCAGCCTCGGACTAGCGGGGGGAGGGGATGAGCAGTTCTTC.